The 28 T cell receptor beta chains below come from one sample, sequenced in a study of blood T cell repertoires in COVID-19. The method was immunoSEQ multiplex PCR; TCRdb's version includes in-frame clones alone and lacks a portion of them. Of about 350,000 clones listed, 86% are singletons. The sequencing sample was made of peripheral blood. These receptors all come from a woman in her sixties or seventies with COVID-19, enrolled during active disease.

The rearrangement joins TRBV6-4 to TRBJ2-3; 9 nucleotides line up with TRBD2. V lost 0 bases to trimming and J lost 6 bases; unmatched junction nucleotides: 7. Germline V gives CDR1 MRHNA, CDR2 SNTAGT. The length of the CDR3 is 16 residues. This CDR3 is CASSDSMLAGTDTQYF. In DNA, the CDR3 is TGTGCCAGCAGTGACTCGATGCTAGCGGGGACGGATACGCAGTATTTT.

The chain has TRBV7-2 and TRBJ2-4, with TRBD2 identical over 10 bases. Trimming took 1 base from V and 6 from J; bases not matched to a gene: 3. The germline CDR1 and CDR2 sequences are SGHTA and FQGNSA. The CDR3 length is 15 residues. CDR3 loop: CASSLELAGRNIQYF. DNA of the CDR3: TGTGCCAGCAGCTTAGAACTAGCGGGGCGAAACATTCAGTACTTC.

V gene TRBV29-1 combines with J gene TRBJ1-1, with D possibly matching TRBD1 (5 bases). Germline CDR1 is SQVTM and CDR2 is ANQGSEA. The CDR3 is made up of 12 amino acids. Trimming shortened V by 5 bases and J by 3 bases, and 10 bases separated the two germline ends. DNA of the CDR3: TGCAGCGTTCTCAGGGCGGACACTGAAGCTTTCTTT. As protein: CSVLRADTEAFF.

The rearrangement links TRBV24-1 to TRBJ1-2; 8 nucleotides line up with TRBD1. The CDR3 runs to 14 residues. Germline V CDR1 and CDR2: KGHDR, SFDVKD. The V and J ends lost 5 bases and 9 bases, in that order; junction bases with no gene match: 10. Here the CDR3 reads CATSVAGQGRSYTF. The CDR3 bases are TGTGCCACCAGTGTCGCTGGACAGGGTCGGAGCTACACCTTC.

This clone has just one count. The J gene is TRBJ2-3, the V gene TRBV5-1; 8 bases are shared with TRBD2. CDR3 length: 15 residues. Germline CDR1 reads SGHRS; CDR2 reads YFSETQ. Trimming took 1 base from V and 6 from J; bases not matched to a gene: 7. CDR3 residues: CASSLYGGAVDTQYF. The CDR3 region has the DNA TGCGCCAGCAGCTTGTACGGGGGGGCCGTGGATACGCAGTATTTT.

This chain uses TRBV6-5 with TRBJ2-7; D might be TRBD2 (7 bases). The CDR3 runs 13 residues. Germline-derived CDR1 and CDR2 are MNHEY and SVGAGI. The V gene lost 6 bases and the J gene lost 5 bases, with 14 bases spanning the gap. CDR3 sequence (DNA): TGTGCCAGCAGAAAACAGGGAGGGGACGAGCAGTACTTC. Protein: CASRKQGGDEQYF.

The chain uses TRBV5-1 and TRBJ2-6, with a possible D match to TRBD1 (5 bases). The CDR3 covers 16 residues. Germline lookup yields CDR1 SGHRS and CDR2 YFSETQ. V lost 4 bases and J 2 bases, leaving 13 bases between the germline ends. The CDR3 protein is CASSPKQGAGANVLTF. CDR3 sequence (DNA): TGCGCCAGCAGCCCAAAACAAGGGGCTGGGGCCAACGTCCTGACTTTC.

The chain recombines TRBV6-6 with TRBJ2-4, with 8 positions matching TRBD2. The ends lost 6 bases at V and 2 bases at J; junction bases unmatched: 6. There are 15 residues in the CDR3. Germline CDR1 reads MNHNY; CDR2 reads SVGAGI (reference sequence). The CDR3 bases are TGTGCCAGCAGCCAACTAGCGGCTTCCAAAAACATTCAGTACTTC. It codes for CASSQLAASKNIQYF.

CDR3 in DNA: TGCGCCAGCAGCTTGGGACATGGAAACACCATATATTTT. Translated: CASSLGHGNTIYF. The rearrangement joins TRBV5-1 to TRBJ1-3; D gene unclear. The CDR3 sequence is 13 residues long. The germline gives CDR1 SGHRS, CDR2 YFSETQ. The germline V and J ends were trimmed by 0 bases and 3 bases, with 4 bases remaining between them.

CDR3 DNA sequence: TGCGCCAGCAGCTTGTCCCAGGGTAAGGTAGATACGCAGTATTTT. Translated: CASSLSQGKVDTQYF. This chain links TRBV5-1 with TRBJ2-3, with D maybe TRBD1 (5 bases). Germline V gene data show CDR1 as SGHRS and CDR2 as YFSETQ. This CDR3 is 15 amino acids long. Trimming shortened V by 1 base and J by 5 bases, and 14 bases separated the two germline ends.

This chain links TRBV5-6 with TRBJ1-1; the match to TRBD1 covers 8 bases. With 6 bases clipped from V and 1 base from J, the junction kept 5 bases outside the gene matches. The germline gives CDR1 SGHDT, CDR2 YYEEEE. The CDR3 contains 14 residues. CDR3 sequence (DNA): TGTGCCAGCATAAGGGACAGGAGGAACACTGAAGCTTTCTTT. Its protein is CASIRDRRNTEAFF.

The V gene is TRBV29-1, the J gene TRBJ2-3; TRBD1 matches at 7 bases. The V segment lost 3 bases and the J segment 2 bases; nucleotides outside the gene matches: 8. The germline CDR1 and CDR2 sequences are SQVTM and ANQGSEA. The CDR3 contains 15 residues. CDR3 in DNA: TGCAGCGTTGATACTGGGACAGCTCACACAGATACGCAGTATTTT. Its translation: CSVDTGTAHTDTQYF.

This chain links TRBV5-1 with TRBJ1-4; 8 bases are shared with TRBD1. Unmatched junction bases numbered 10, after V lost 4 bases and J lost 8 bases. The CDR3 has 15 amino acids. The germline CDR1 and CDR2 sequences are SGHRS and YFSETQ. The CDR3 bases are TGCGCCAGCAGCCATTCCGGGACAGGACTGGAAAAACTGTTTTTT. Translation gives CASSHSGTGLEKLFF.

This sequence joins TRBV7-8 and TRBJ1-2; D gene unclear. The CDR3 sequence is 15 residues long. CDR1 and CDR2 (germline): SGHVS, FQNEAQ. Trimming removed 5 bases from V and 5 bases from J, with 18 bases in between. The CDR3 protein is CASSPTSNTQYGYTF. The CDR3 coding sequence is TGTGCCAGCAGCCCCACAAGTAACACCCAATATGGCTACACCTTC.

In its sample, this clone was seen a few times. The J gene is TRBJ2-6, the V gene TRBV7-2, with a possible D match to TRBD2 (5 bases). Germline values: CDR1 SGHTA, CDR2 FQGNSA. The CDR3 sequence is 15 residues long. Deletions cut 3 bases from V and 4 bases from J, with 10 bases between. The CDR3 region is CASSFRTGGANVLTF. As DNA, the CDR3 is TGTGCCAGCAGCTTTAGGACGGGGGGGGCCAACGTCCTGACTTTC.

This clone was seen only a few times. The genes are TRBV5-6 and TRBJ1-2; 10 bases align to TRBD1. Unmatched junction bases numbered 5, after V lost 6 bases and J lost 3 bases. The CDR3 consists of 14 residues. Germline CDR1 is SGHDT and CDR2 is YYEEEE. CDR3 nucleotide sequence: TGTGCCAGCACCAAGACAGGGGGCGACTATGGCTACACCTTC. Translation gives CASTKTGGDYGYTF.

The rearrangement uses TRBV4-3 and TRBJ2-1, with 12 bases fitting TRBD2. After removal of 2 bases from V and 7 bases from J, the junction contained 3 bases not matched to a gene. The CDR3 has 15 residues. In germline, CDR1 is LGHNA, CDR2 YSLEER. In nucleotides, the CDR3 is TGCGCCAGCAGCCAACCTAGCGGGGGGGTAAATGAGCAGTTCTTC. It specifies CASSQPSGGVNEQFF.

The V gene is TRBV27, the J gene TRBJ2-1; D is possibly TRBD1 (6 bases). V was pared by 4 bases and J by 3 bases, with 13 bases between. CDR1 MNHEY and CDR2 SMNVEV come from the germline V gene (reference sequence). This CDR3 comprises 15 residues. The CDR3 here is CASSSGVTNYNEQFF. The CDR3 coding sequence is TGTGCCAGCAGTTCAGGGGTGACTAACTACAATGAGCAGTTCTTC.

This chain connects TRBV9 to TRBJ2-3; D might be TRBD2 (6 bases). The V end was cut by 0 bases, the J end by 1 base, with 9 bases between. This CDR3 contains 15 residues. Germline V gene lookup returns CDR1 SGDLS and CDR2 YYNGEE. CDR3 sequence reads: CASSVGGLRTDTQYF. For the CDR3, the DNA is TGTGCCAGCAGCGTAGGGGGACTGCGCACAGATACGCAGTATTTT.

The chain joins TRBV11-2 to TRBJ2-7, with TRBD1 matching 8 bases. Germline assignment: CDR1 SGHAT and CDR2 FQNNGV. V lost 4 bases, J lost 2 bases, and 4 bases stayed unmatched. The CDR3 is made up of 14 amino acids. The CDR3 DNA is TGTGCCAGCAGCTCACAGGGGGTGGCCTACGAGCAGTACTTC. Its translation is CASSSQGVAYEQYF.

J is TRBJ2-3 and V is TRBV9; TRBD2 matches at 7 bases. Trimming cost V 0 bases and J 2 bases; bases outside gene matches: 6. This CDR3 is 16 amino acids long. CDR1 and CDR2 from the germline V gene are SGDLS and YYNGEE. The CDR3 loop reads CASSVGGGVTTDTQYF. For the CDR3, the DNA is TGTGCCAGCAGCGTAGGGGGAGGGGTGACCACAGATACGCAGTATTTT.

This clone has just one count. CDR3 region: CASSPPAGARETQYF. Here the CDR3 DNA reads TGTGCCAGCAGCCCCCCCGCGGGGGCGCGTGAGACCCAGTACTTC. The chain carries TRBV7-2 and TRBJ2-5; perhaps TRBD2 as D (7 bases). Germline V gene data show CDR1 as SGHTA and CDR2 as FQGNSA. The CDR3 runs 15 residues. The V gene lost 5 bases and the J gene lost 5 bases, with 18 bases spanning the gap. Filled out from reference TRBV7-2 and TRBJ2-5, the complete variable domain reads GAGVSQSPSNKVTEKGKDVELRCDPISGHTALYWYRQSLGQGLEFLIYFQGNSAPDKSGLPSDRFSAERTGGSVSTLTIQRTQQEDSAVYLCASSPPAGARETQYFGPGTRLLVL.

The rearrangement links TRBV9 to TRBJ2-2; tentative D call: TRBD1 (5 bases). The ends were cut back, 4 bases at V and 0 bases at J, with 13 bases in the middle. The CDR3 contains 16 residues. Per the germline V gene, CDR1 is SGDLS and CDR2 is YYNGEE. The CDR3 coding sequence is TGTGCCAGCAGCCCTGACAGAGCATCGAACACCGGGGAGCTGTTTTTT. Amino acids: CASSPDRASNTGELFF.

The V gene is TRBV7-3, the J gene TRBJ1-2; no clear D gene. V lost 5 bases to trimming and J lost 3 bases, with 13 bases between them. This CDR3 region has 14 residues. Germline V gene data show CDR1 as SGHTA and CDR2 as FQGTGA. The CDR3 loop is CASSLDGGHYGYTF. For the CDR3, the DNA is TGTGCCAGCAGCCTGGACGGAGGTCACTATGGCTACACCTTC.

The chain recombines TRBV13 with TRBJ1-5, with D perhaps TRBD1 (5 bases). The CDR3 consists of 14 residues. The V end was cut by 3 bases, the J end by 4 bases, with 10 bases between. From germline, CDR1 is PRHDT and CDR2 FYEKMQ (reference sequence). The CDR3 here is CASSLGLGNQPQHF. The CDR3, as DNA: TGTGCCAGCAGCTTGGGACTCGGAAATCAGCCCCAGCATTTT. The full variable domain, its missing parts supplied by reference TRBV13 and TRBJ1-5, is AAGVIQSPRHLIKEKRETATLKCYPIPRHDTVYWYQQGPGQDPQFLISFYEKMQSDKGSIPDRFSAQQFSDYHSELNMSSLELGDSALYFCASSLGLGNQPQHFGDGTRLSIL.

The chain links TRBV30 to TRBJ1-2; no definite D call. V gave up 3 bases and J gave up 7 bases, with 12 bases separating them. The CDR3 extends over 12 amino acids. Per germline, CDR1 GTSNPN and CDR2 SVGIG (reference sequence). For the CDR3, the DNA is TGTGCCTGGAGAGCCCCGGGAGGTGGCTACACCTTC. Translated: CAWRAPGGGYTF.

This chain uses TRBV5-5 with TRBJ2-7; 8 nucleotides line up with TRBD2. Germline assignment: CDR1 SGHKS and CDR2 YYEKEE (reference sequence). Germline trimming cut 6 bases from V and 3 bases from J; bases unmatched to any gene: 11. The CDR3 has 15 amino acids. CDR3 sequence: CASMRAGGRLYEQYF. CDR3 bases: TGTGCCAGCATGCGCGCGGGAGGCCGCCTCTACGAGCAGTACTTC.

This clone is a singleton in its sample. The rearrangement links TRBV5-1 to TRBJ1-1, with D perhaps TRBD1 (6 bases). CDR3 length: 17 amino acids. V lost 3 bases and J lost 0, with 18 bases in between. CDR1 is SGHRS and CDR2 is YFSETQ in the germline V gene. CDR3 sequence: CASSSTAGAPLNTEAFF. The DNA of the CDR3 is TGCGCCAGCAGCTCTACTGCAGGGGCACCTTTGAACACTGAAGCTTTCTTT.